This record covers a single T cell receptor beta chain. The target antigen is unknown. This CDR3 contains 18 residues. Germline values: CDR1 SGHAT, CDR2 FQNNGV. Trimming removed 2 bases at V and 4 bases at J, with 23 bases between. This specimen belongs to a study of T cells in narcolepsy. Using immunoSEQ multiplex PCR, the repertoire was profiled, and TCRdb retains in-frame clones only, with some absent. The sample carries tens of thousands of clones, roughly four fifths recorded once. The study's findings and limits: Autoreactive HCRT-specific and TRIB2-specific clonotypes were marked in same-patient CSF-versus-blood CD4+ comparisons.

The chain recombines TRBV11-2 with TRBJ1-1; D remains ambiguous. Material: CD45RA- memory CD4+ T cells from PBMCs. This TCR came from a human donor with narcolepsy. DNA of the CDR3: TGTGCCAGCAGCTTACGCCTCACCGGGAGAAAAGTCTCCACTGAAGCTTTCTTT. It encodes CASSLRLTGRKVSTEAFF.